These 27 T cell receptor beta chains share one sample of origin, sequenced in a study of identical twins. TCRdb independently ran MiXCR on the 5' RACE reads; one entry per CDR3 protein. The sample consists of 550,000 to 700,000 distinct CDR3 sequences, 9% to 10% of them appearing once. Another study also made use of these data, one on yellow fever vaccine responses in identical twins.

Sequencing was carried out using PBMCs. The source is a young woman in good health.

This clonotype was seen more than once but under ten times. The chain joins TRBV5-1 to TRBJ2-1; 9 nucleotides match TRBD2. Germline V CDR1 and CDR2: SGHRS, YFSETQ. V lost 2 bases, J lost 5 bases, and 8 bases stayed unmatched. The CDR3 loop spans 16 amino acids. CDR3 amino acids: CASSLSGGPGNNEQFF. The CDR3 coding sequence is TGCGCCAGCAGCTTAAGCGGGGGGCCAGGGAACAATGAGCAGTTCTTC.

In its sample, this clonotype was seen many times. The chain carries TRBV12-3 or TRBV12-4 and TRBJ1-1, with a possible D match to TRBD1 (6 bases). The CDR3 spans 15 residues. Trimming left V 6 bases short and J 2 bases short, with 16 bases between. This chain's CDR3 is CASRGPGTLNTEAFF. The CDR3 DNA reads TGTGCCAGCAGGGGTCCCGGGACATTAAACACTGAAGCTTTCTTT.

This chain joins TRBV2 and TRBJ2-7; 7 bases match TRBD1. The CDR3 covers 14 residues. V was clipped by 6 bases and J by 0 bases; unmatched bases: 5. Germline loops: CDR1 SNHLY, CDR2 FYNNEI. The CDR3 loop reads CASRLQGSSYEQYF. The CDR3 DNA sequence: TGTGCCAGCAGATTACAGGGGTCCTCCTACGAGCAGTACTTC.

Many counts were recorded for this clonotype. The V and J genes are TRBV3-1 and TRBJ2-1; D uncertain. Germline assignment: CDR1 LGHDT and CDR2 YNNKEL (reference sequence). Between the trimmed V and J ends, which lost 1 base and 0 bases, there was a span of 7 bases. This CDR3 comprises 15 residues. The CDR3 DNA is TGTGCCAGCAGCCAAGTGGTAAGCTCCTACAATGAGCAGTTCTTC. Amino acids: CASSQVVSSYNEQFF.

This chain joins TRBV11-2 and TRBJ2-7, with D perhaps matching TRBD1 (6 bases). The V gene lost 1 base and the J gene lost 2 bases, with 12 bases spanning the gap. From germline, CDR1 is SGHAT and CDR2 FQNNGV. The CDR3 runs 15 residues. The chain's CDR3 is CASSLVRGKAYEQYF. For the CDR3, the DNA is TGTGCCAGCAGCTTAGTAAGGGGGAAAGCCTACGAGCAGTACTTC.

This clonotype showed up many times. V is TRBV18 and J is TRBJ2-5; D gene ambiguous. Deletions cut 5 bases from V and 2 bases from J, with 6 bases between. The CDR3 loop spans 12 amino acids. The germline V gene encodes CDR1 KGHSH and CDR2 LQKENI. DNA of the CDR3: TGTGCCAGCTCATCTTTACAAGAGACCCAGTACTTC. It translates to CASSSLQETQYF.

This clonotype was recorded once. The rearrangement joins TRBV19 to TRBJ2-3, with 9 bases that match TRBD2. The trim removed 10 bases at V and 6 bases at J, leaving 11 bases unmatched. CDR3 length: 14 amino acids. CDR1 is LNHDA and CDR2 is SQIVND in the germline V gene (reference sequence). The DNA of the CDR3 is TGTGCCACTACGACTAGCGGATCCTCGGATACGCAGTATTTT. Its protein is CATTTSGSSDTQYF. Looking up the rest from reference TRBV19 and TRBJ2-3 gives the full variable domain: DGGITQSPKYLFRKEGQNVTLSCEQNLNHDAMYWYRQDPGQGLRLIYYSQIVNDFQKGDIAEGYSVSREKKESFPLTVTSAQKNPTAFYLCATTTSGSSDTQYFGPGTRLTVL.

The chain combines TRBV29-1 with TRBJ2-1; weak D call: TRBD1 (5 bases). The CDR3 is made up of 13 amino acids. The V gene's germline CDR1 is SQVTM and CDR2 ANQGSEA. V lost 7 bases, J lost 6 bases, and 16 bases lay in between. The CDR3 DNA reads TGCAGCGGTGGGGATAGGGGATTCAATGAGCAGTTCTTC. This gives the protein CSGGDRGFNEQFF.

This clonotype has ten or more counts. A read error may account for a junction end that differs from germline. This rearrangement joins TRBV12-3 or TRBV12-4 to TRBJ2-7; 9 nucleotides line up with TRBD1. The CDR3 length is 15 residues. The CDR3 protein is CASSSPGTGSYEQYF. The CDR3 DNA reads as TGCGCCAGCAGCAGCCCCGGGACAGGGTCATACGAGCAGTACTTC.

Only a few counts were recorded for this clonotype. The chain combines TRBV18 with TRBJ2-3; 10 bases match TRBD2. After removal of 6 bases from V and 1 base from J, the junction contained 13 bases not matched to a gene. Looked up from germline, CDR1 is KGHSH and CDR2 is LQKENI. This CDR3 contains 18 residues. The CDR3 coding sequence is TGTGCCAGCTCCCCTGGGCCTAGCGGGGGCCTAGGCACAGATACGCAGTATTTT. Its protein is CASSPGPSGGLGTDTQYF.

The chain is built from TRBV20-1 and TRBJ2-2; D may match TRBD1 or TRBD2 (5 bases each). The V end was cut by 5 bases, the J end by 2 bases, with 15 bases between. CDR1 is DFQATT, CDR2 SNEGSKA, per germline (reference sequence). This CDR3 is 15 amino acids long. The CDR3 region has the DNA TGCAGTGCTTGGGACCAGAAGGGAAACACCGGGGAGCTGTTTTTT. The encoded protein is CSAWDQKGNTGELFF.

This chain uses TRBV10-3 with TRBJ2-7; 7 bases are shared with TRBD1. The CDR3 has 14 residues. With 6 bases clipped from V and 6 bases from J, the junction kept 11 bases outside the gene matches. The germline gives CDR1 ENHRY, CDR2 SYGVKD. CDR3 in DNA: TGTGCCATCAGAGGACAGGAGTCGTTCTTCGAGCAGTACTTC. Translated: CAIRGQESFFEQYF.

The rearrangement uses TRBV5-1 and TRBJ2-5; tentatively, D is TRBD2 (6 bases). This CDR3 is built from 14 residues. V was pared by 6 bases and J by 2 bases, with 14 bases between. The V gene's germline CDR1 is SGHRS and CDR2 YFSETQ. CDR3 loop: CASTVGGVQETQYF. DNA of the CDR3: TGCGCCAGCACCGTCGGAGGGGTACAAGAGACCCAGTACTTC.

This clonotype was seen only a few times. The chain is built from TRBV20-1 and TRBJ2-7, with D perhaps matching TRBD1 (6 bases). Germline V gene sequence: CDR1 DFQATT, CDR2 SNEGSKA (reference sequence). The V and J ends lost 2 bases and 0 bases respectively, with 8 bases between them. The CDR3 consists of 13 residues. The CDR3 is CSARRTASYEQYF. The DNA of the CDR3 is TGCAGTGCTAGAAGGACAGCCTCCTACGAGCAGTACTTC.

V gene TRBV11-3 combines with J gene TRBJ2-1, with a tentative D call TRBD1 (7 bases). Trimming stripped 5 bases from V and 5 bases from J, with 16 bases between. Germline V lookup: CDR1 SGHNT, CDR2 YENEEA. CDR3 size: 15 residues. For the CDR3, the DNA is TGTGCCAGCAGCCCGCGCGGGGACAGCAACAATGAGCAGTTCTTC. Translating it yields CASSPRGDSNNEQFF.

This clonotype came up many times. V and J are TRBV5-1 and TRBJ2-7; 8 nucleotides match TRBD1. CDR1 and CDR2 (germline): SGHRS, YFSETQ. V trimming: 4 bases; J trimming: 2 bases; junction bases outside the gene matches: 5. This CDR3 has 14 residues. CDR3 sequence (DNA): TGCGCCAGCAGCATCCGACAGGGGCCCTACGAGCAGTACTTC. Protein: CASSIRQGPYEQYF.

Many counts were recorded for this clonotype. The rearrangement uses TRBV11-2 and TRBJ2-1; D possibly corresponds to TRBD1 (6 bases). V lost 5 bases, J lost 4 bases, and 15 bases lay in between. The CDR3 totals 15 residues. In germline, CDR1 is SGHAT, CDR2 FQNNGV. The CDR3 spells CASSLSRTAYNEQFF. As DNA, the CDR3 is TGTGCCAGCAGCCTAAGCCGGACAGCATACAATGAGCAGTTCTTC.

This clonotype showed up just a few times. V and J are TRBV2 and TRBJ1-5; 10 nucleotides match TRBD1. CDR1 is SNHLY, CDR2 FYNNEI, per germline. J lost 3 bases, V lost 7 bases, and 12 bases had no gene match. The CDR3 covers 17 residues. CDR3 sequence reads: CASIPEPGQGPNQPQHF. In DNA, the CDR3 is TGTGCCAGCATTCCCGAACCGGGACAGGGGCCCAATCAGCCCCAGCATTTT.

This clonotype was detected only a few times. The chain recombines TRBV3-1 with TRBJ1-1; the match to TRBD1 covers 11 bases. The ends lost 4 bases at V and 3 bases at J; junction bases unmatched: 7. The CDR3 length is 16 residues. Per germline, CDR1 LGHDT and CDR2 YNNKEL (reference sequence). CDR3 coding DNA: TGTGCCAGCAGCCCCCGGGACAGGGGGGTTTACACTGAAGCTTTCTTT. It yields the protein CASSPRDRGVYTEAFF. The whole variable domain, filled in from reference TRBV3-1 and TRBJ1-1, reads DTAVSQTPKYLVTQMGNDKSIKCEQNLGHDTMYWYKQDSKKFLKIMFSYNNKELIINETVPNRFSPKSPDKAHLNLHINSLELGDSAVYFCASSPRDRGVYTEAFFGQGTRLTVV.

This clonotype has only a few counts. The chain employs TRBV10-3 and TRBJ2-1; maybe TRBD1 (5 bases). Germline CDR1 is ENHRY and CDR2 is SYGVKD. The CDR3 spans 14 residues. The ends were cut back, 3 bases at V and 5 bases at J, with 11 bases in the middle. The CDR3 protein is CAISDRVVHNEQFF. The CDR3 DNA reads TGTGCCATCAGTGACAGGGTTGTTCACAATGAGCAGTTCTTC.

The chain carries TRBV11-3 and TRBJ2-2, with D tentatively TRBD1 or TRBD2 (5 bases each). Per the germline V gene, CDR1 is SGHNT and CDR2 is YENEEA. CDR3 size: 14 residues. V was trimmed by 5 bases and J by 6 bases, leaving 13 bases between them. DNA for the CDR3: TGTGCCAGCAGCAGGGAAGGGACGGCCGGGGAGCTGTTTTTT. Translating it yields CASSREGTAGELFF.

Many counts were recorded for this clonotype. J is TRBJ2-7 and V is TRBV25-1; 8 bases are a match to TRBD1. Germline V gene lookup returns CDR1 MGHDK and CDR2 SYGVNS. Trimming took 2 bases from V and 2 from J; bases not matched to a gene: 2. The CDR3 runs to 14 residues. The CDR3 loop reads CASSEHRGAYEQYF. DNA of the CDR3: TGTGCCAGCAGTGAACACAGGGGGGCCTACGAGCAGTACTTC.

This clonotype was seen more than once but under ten times. The V and J genes are TRBV4-2 and TRBJ2-7; TRBD2 matches 13 bases. The germline CDR1 and CDR2 sequences are LGHNA and YNFKEQ. V lost 3 bases and J lost 0; bases outside the gene matches: 5. This CDR3 is 17 amino acids long. CDR3 region: CASSQIGLAGVSYEQYF. Here the CDR3 DNA reads TGTGCCAGCAGCCAGATTGGACTAGCGGGAGTCTCCTACGAGCAGTACTTC.

J is TRBJ2-3 and V is TRBV29-1; D could derive from TRBD1 or TRBD2 (6 bases each). Germline V lookup: CDR1 SQVTM, CDR2 ANQGSEA. V gave up 2 bases and J gave up 0 bases, with 12 bases separating them. There are 15 residues in the CDR3. The CDR3 coding sequence is TGCAGCGTTGAAAAAGGGGGAGGAAGCACAGATACGCAGTATTTT. It codes for CSVEKGGGSTDTQYF.

This chain joins TRBV12-3 or TRBV12-4 and TRBJ2-1; TRBD2 agrees at 9 bases. V was clipped by 5 bases and J by 0 bases; unmatched bases: 5. CDR3 length: 16 amino acids. The CDR3 sequence: CASSVGRGGSYNEQFF. The CDR3 DNA reads TGTGCCAGCAGTGTTGGGCGGGGGGGCTCCTACAATGAGCAGTTCTTC.

This clonotype occurred many times. V is TRBV10-3 and J is TRBJ2-5; 8 bases fit TRBD1. The CDR3 spans 14 residues. V shed 8 bases and J 1 base; nucleotides not matched to a gene: 6. The germline V gene encodes CDR1 ENHRY and CDR2 SYGVKD. The CDR3 sequence is CAIGLDRVQETQYF. The DNA of the CDR3 is TGTGCCATCGGTCTGGACAGGGTCCAAGAGACCCAGTACTTC.

The rearrangement joins TRBV6-1 to TRBJ1-1, with D unclear. CDR3 size: 13 residues. Germline assignment: CDR1 MNHNS and CDR2 SASEGT. Trimming cost V 6 bases and J 1 base, with 9 bases left between them. CDR3 DNA: TGTGCCAGCAGGGCGACGAGGAACACTGAAGCTTTCTTT. Amino acid sequence: CASRATRNTEAFF.